The source of this T cell receptor beta chain is a study of control samples from healthy donors and cancer patients. Produced via immunoSEQ multiplex PCR; TCRdb's table is partial and in-frame only. The table includes around 80,000 clones, approximately 90% detected once. Sequenced input: blood. The TCR originated in a woman between 45 and 65 years old in good health.

The CDR3 is CASSLEATDNSPLHF. The DNA of the CDR3 is TGCGCCAGCAGCCTAGAAGCGACAGATAATTCACCCCTCCACTTT. The J gene is TRBJ1-6, the V gene TRBV5-1; a weak D match, TRBD1 (5 bases). This CDR3 region has 15 residues. In germline, CDR1 is SGHRS, CDR2 YFSETQ. V was clipped by 4 bases and J by 5 bases, with 13 bases between them.